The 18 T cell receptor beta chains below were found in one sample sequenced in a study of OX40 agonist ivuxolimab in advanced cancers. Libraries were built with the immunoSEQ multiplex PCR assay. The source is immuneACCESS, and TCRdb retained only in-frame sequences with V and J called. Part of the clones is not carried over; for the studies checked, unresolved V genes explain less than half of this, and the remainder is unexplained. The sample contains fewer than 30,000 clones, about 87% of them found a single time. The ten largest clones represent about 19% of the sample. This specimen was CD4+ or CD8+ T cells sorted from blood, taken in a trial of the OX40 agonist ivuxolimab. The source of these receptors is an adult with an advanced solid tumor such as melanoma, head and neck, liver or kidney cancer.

CDR3 in DNA: TGTGCCAGCAGTTCCCTGCTATTGGGGCATAGCAATCAGCCCCAGCATTTT. It codes for CASSSLLLGHSNQPQHF. V usage is TRBV28 and J usage is TRBJ1-5, with a weak D call TRBD1 (5 bases). The germline gives CDR1 MDHEN, CDR2 SYDVKM. V was cut by 4 bases and J by 0 bases, with 16 bases left in between. The CDR3 covers 17 residues.

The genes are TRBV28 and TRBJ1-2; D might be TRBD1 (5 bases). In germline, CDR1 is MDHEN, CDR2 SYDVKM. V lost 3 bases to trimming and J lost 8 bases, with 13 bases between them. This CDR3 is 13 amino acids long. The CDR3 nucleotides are TGTGCCAGCAGTTTGGGGGGGTTCCGGGGCTACACCTTC. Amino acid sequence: CASSLGGFRGYTF.

CDR3 nucleotides: TGTGCCAGCAGCTTCGGGACAGGGGGCTCTGGGGCCAACGTCCTGACTTTC. It is translated as CASSFGTGGSGANVLTF. The V gene is TRBV7-9, the J gene TRBJ2-6, with 11 nucleotides matching TRBD1. V lost 3 bases to trimming and J lost 0 bases; unmatched junction nucleotides: 1. CDR3 length: 17 amino acids. CDR1 and CDR2 (germline): SEHNR, FQNEAQ (reference sequence).

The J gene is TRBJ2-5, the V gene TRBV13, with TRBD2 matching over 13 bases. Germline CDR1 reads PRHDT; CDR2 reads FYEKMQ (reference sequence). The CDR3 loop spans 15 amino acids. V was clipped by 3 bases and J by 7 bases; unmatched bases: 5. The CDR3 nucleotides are TGTGCCAGCAGCTTCGGGACTAGCGGGGCCCTGACCCAGTACTTC. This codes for CASSFGTSGALTQYF.

CDR3 amino acids: CASSYDGQYNEQFF. The CDR3 bases are TGTGCCAGCAGCTACGACGGGCAGTACAATGAGCAGTTCTTC. The V and J genes are TRBV5-8 and TRBJ2-1; D unclear. This CDR3 comprises 14 residues. The germline CDR1 and CDR2 sequences are SGHTS and YDEGEE. V was cut by 3 bases and J by 4 bases, with 11 bases left in between.

For the CDR3, the DNA is TGTGCCAGCAGCCCGGCAGGGAGCTCCTACGAGCAGTACTTC. The encoded protein is CASSPAGSSYEQYF. The chain has TRBV11-2 and TRBJ2-7; D might be TRBD1 or TRBD2, each matching 5 bases. Per germline, CDR1 SGHAT and CDR2 FQNNGV. The length of the CDR3 is 14 residues. Deletions cut 5 bases from V and 0 bases from J, with 11 bases between.

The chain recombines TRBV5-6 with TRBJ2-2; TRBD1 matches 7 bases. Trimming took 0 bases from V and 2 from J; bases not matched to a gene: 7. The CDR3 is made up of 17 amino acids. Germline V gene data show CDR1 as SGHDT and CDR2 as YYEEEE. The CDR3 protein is CASSLDRTGLNTGELFF. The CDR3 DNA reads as TGTGCCAGCAGCTTGGACCGGACAGGCTTAAACACCGGGGAGCTGTTTTTT.

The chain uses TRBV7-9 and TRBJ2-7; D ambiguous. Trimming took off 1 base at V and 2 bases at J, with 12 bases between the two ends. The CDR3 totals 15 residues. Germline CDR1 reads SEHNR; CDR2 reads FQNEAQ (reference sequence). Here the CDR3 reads CASSLDPFPPYEQYF. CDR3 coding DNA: TGTGCCAGCAGCTTAGATCCCTTCCCCCCCTACGAGCAGTACTTC.

CDR3 residues: CASSLPGHTYEQYF. The CDR3 nucleotides read TGTGCCAGCAGTTTACCGGGACATACCTACGAGCAGTACTTC. V is TRBV27 and J is TRBJ2-7; a weak D match, TRBD1 (6 bases). Germline V gene sequence: CDR1 MNHEY, CDR2 SMNVEV (reference sequence). The CDR3 sequence is 14 residues long. V dropped 2 bases and J dropped 2 bases, with 10 bases sitting between them.

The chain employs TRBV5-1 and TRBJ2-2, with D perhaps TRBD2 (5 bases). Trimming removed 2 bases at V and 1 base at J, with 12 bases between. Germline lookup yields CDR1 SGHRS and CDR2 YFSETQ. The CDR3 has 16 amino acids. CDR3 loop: CASSFRPGKNTGELFF. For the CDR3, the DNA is TGCGCCAGCAGCTTCCGTCCGGGAAAGAACACCGGGGAGCTGTTTTTT.

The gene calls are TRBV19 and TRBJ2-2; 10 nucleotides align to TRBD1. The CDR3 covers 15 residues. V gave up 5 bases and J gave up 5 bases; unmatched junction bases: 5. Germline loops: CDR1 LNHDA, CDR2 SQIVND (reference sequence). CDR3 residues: CASSERTGGTGELFF. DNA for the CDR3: TGTGCCAGTAGTGAACGGACAGGGGGGACCGGGGAGCTGTTTTTT.

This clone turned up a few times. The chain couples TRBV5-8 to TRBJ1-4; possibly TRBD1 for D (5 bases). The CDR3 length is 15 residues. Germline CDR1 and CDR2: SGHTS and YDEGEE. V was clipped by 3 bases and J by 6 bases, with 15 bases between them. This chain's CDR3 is CASSWGSRSDEKLFF. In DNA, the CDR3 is TGTGCCAGCAGCTGGGGCAGTAGGAGTGATGAAAAACTGTTTTTT. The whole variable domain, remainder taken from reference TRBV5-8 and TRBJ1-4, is EAGVTQSPTHLIKTRGQQATLRCSPISGHTSVYWYQQALGLGLQFLLWYDEGEERNRGNFPPRFSGRQFPNYSSELNVNALELEDSALYLCASSWGSRSDEKLFFGSGTQLSVL.

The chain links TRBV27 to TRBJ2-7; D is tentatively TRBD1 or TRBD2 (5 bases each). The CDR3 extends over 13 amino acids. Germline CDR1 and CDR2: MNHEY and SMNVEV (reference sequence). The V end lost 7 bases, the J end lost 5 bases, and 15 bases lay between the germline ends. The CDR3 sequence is CASTPGTAHEQYF. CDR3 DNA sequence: TGTGCCAGCACCCCCGGGACGGCCCACGAGCAGTACTTC.

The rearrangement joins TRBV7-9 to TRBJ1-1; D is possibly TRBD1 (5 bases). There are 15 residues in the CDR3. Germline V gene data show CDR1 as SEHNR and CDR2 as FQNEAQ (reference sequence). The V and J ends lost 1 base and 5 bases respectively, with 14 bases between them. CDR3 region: CASSLGGFETTEAFF. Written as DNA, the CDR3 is TGTGCCAGCAGCTTAGGGGGGTTTGAAACAACTGAAGCTTTCTTT.

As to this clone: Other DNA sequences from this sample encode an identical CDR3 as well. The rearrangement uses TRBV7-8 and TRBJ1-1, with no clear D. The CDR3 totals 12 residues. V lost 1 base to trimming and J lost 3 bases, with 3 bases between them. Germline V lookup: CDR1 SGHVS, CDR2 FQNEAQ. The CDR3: CASSLGYTEAFF. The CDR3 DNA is TGTGCCAGCAGCTTAGGGTACACTGAAGCTTTCTTT.

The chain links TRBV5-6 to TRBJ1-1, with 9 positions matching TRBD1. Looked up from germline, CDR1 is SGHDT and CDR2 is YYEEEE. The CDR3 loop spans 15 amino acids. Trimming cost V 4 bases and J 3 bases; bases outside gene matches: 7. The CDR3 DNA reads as TGTGCCAGCAGCCCACCCGGGACAGGGCACACTGAAGCTTTCTTT. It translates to CASSPPGTGHTEAFF.

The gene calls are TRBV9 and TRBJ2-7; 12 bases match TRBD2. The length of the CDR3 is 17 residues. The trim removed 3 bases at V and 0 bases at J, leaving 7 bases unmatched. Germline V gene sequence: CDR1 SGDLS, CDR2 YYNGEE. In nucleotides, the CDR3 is TGTGCCAGCAGCGGTCTAGCGGGAGGGTCTGACTCCTACGAGCAGTACTTC. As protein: CASSGLAGGSDSYEQYF.

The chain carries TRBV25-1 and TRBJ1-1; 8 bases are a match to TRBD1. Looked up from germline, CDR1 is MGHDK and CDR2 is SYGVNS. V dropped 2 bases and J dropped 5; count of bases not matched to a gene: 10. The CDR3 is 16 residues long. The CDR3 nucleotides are TGTGCCAGCAGTGAAACCCCCCTTGACAGGGGAACTGAAGCTTTCTTT. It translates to CASSETPLDRGTEAFF. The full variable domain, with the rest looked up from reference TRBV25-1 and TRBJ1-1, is EADIYQTPRYLVIGTGKKITLECSQTMGHDKMYWYQQDPGMELHLIHYSYGVNSTEKGDLSSESTVSRIRTEHFPLTLESARPSHTSQYLCASSETPLDRGTEAFFGQGTRLTVV.